This is a list of T cell receptor beta chains from one sample in a study of blood T cells in healthy people across ages. One entry per CDR3 protein results from TCRdb running MiXCR on the 5' RACE reads. The sample records 850,000 to 1,300,000 distinct CDR3 sequences, roughly 45% being singletons. Sequenced sample: blood. The receptors stem from a woman between 55 and 75 years old in good health. The CDR3 runs from the conserved cysteine through the conserved F or W. A D gene is named only where the DNA matches it firmly. Size tells how often a clone was seen (once, few, many) or the class of an expanded clone, and some rows leave it out.

d_call	v_call	clone_size	j_call	cdr3_nt	cdr3_aa
TRBD2	TRBV7-3	few	TRBJ2-1	TGTGCCAGCGCACTAGCGCCCTCCTACAATGAGCAGTTCTTC	CASALAPSYNEQFF
-	TRBV18	-	TRBJ2-7	TGTGCCAGCTCCACCGGGCCAGAGCAGTACTTC	CASSTGPEQYF
-	TRBV28	-	TRBJ1-6	TGCGCCAGCAGTTTAGCACCCAATTCACCCCTCCACTTT	CASSLAPNSPLHF
TRBD2	TRBV4-2	-	TRBJ2-1	TGTGCCAGCAGCCGTCCGGGACTAGCGGGAGGAGGGAATGAGCAGTTCTTC	CASSRPGLAGGGNEQFF
-	TRBV28	-	TRBJ2-7	TGTGCCAGCAGTCCCCGGGCAGGCCCTTCCTACGAGCAGTACTTC	CASSPRAGPSYEQYF
-	TRBV3-1	many	TRBJ1-2	TGTGCCAGCAGCCAAGACAGGGTTTATGGCTACACCTTC	CASSQDRVYGYTF
-	TRBV11-2	-	TRBJ2-1	TGTGCCAGCGCAAGAAGGAGGGCCCTCTACAATGAGCAGTTCTTC	CASARRRALYNEQFF
TRBD1	TRBV20-1	-	TRBJ1-2	TGCAGTGCTAGGGGGACAGGGGGCGGCTACACCTTC	CSARGTGGGYTF
-	TRBV7-2	-	TRBJ2-7	TGTGCCAGCAGCCCCGGGGCAGATAGGTACAATGAGCAGTACTTC	CASSPGADRYNEQYF
TRBD2	TRBV20-1	-	TRBJ2-3	TGCAGTGCTAGCGACCCACTAGCGGGTCTCAGCACAGATACGCAGTATTTT	CSASDPLAGLSTDTQYF
TRBD2	TRBV20-1	-	TRBJ2-7	TGCAGTGCTGATAGGACTAGCGGGAGGTACGAGCAGTACTTC	CSADRTSGRYEQYF
-	TRBV7-9	-	TRBJ1-1	TGTGCCAGCAGCTTAGGCGGGTCTTCTGAAGCTTTCTTT	CASSLGGSSEAFF
TRBD1	TRBV5-1	-	TRBJ2-6	TGCGCCAGCAGCTCCCCGGGACAGCATCAAAAGACCTCTGGGGCCAACGTCCTGACTTTC	CASSSPGQHQKTSGANVLTF
TRBD1	TRBV29-1	-	TRBJ2-6	TGCAGCGTGGACAGGGGCCCTGGGGCCAACGTCCTGACTTTC	CSVDRGPGANVLTF
TRBD2	TRBV7-7	-	TRBJ2-1	TGTGCCAGCAGCCCCATAAGTAGCGGGCTTTACAATGAGCAGTTCTTC	CASSPISSGLYNEQFF
-	TRBV28	few	TRBJ1-2	TGTGCCAGCAGTTCAGAGGGGGGGCGAGTCTATGGCTACACCTTC	CASSSEGGRVYGYTF
-	TRBV7-3	few	TRBJ2-2	TGTGCCAGCAGCTTAGGGGCGACCAACACCGGGGAGCTGTTTTTT	CASSLGATNTGELFF
-	TRBV29-1	few	TRBJ1-2	TGCAGCGGAGGGAATGAAGGCTACACCTTC	CSGGNEGYTF
TRBD2	TRBV28	-	TRBJ2-5	TGTGCCAGCAGTTTATTACTAGCGGGAGGCTCGGGAGAGACCCAGTACTTC	CASSLLLAGGSGETQYF
TRBD2	TRBV5-1	-	TRBJ2-4	TGCGCCAGCAGCCTATCCCCGAGCGGGGGAGCCAAAAACATTCAGCACTTC	CASSLSPSGGAKNIQHF
TRBD2	TRBV5-1	-	TRBJ2-7	TGCGCCAGCAGCCTAACCCCGGGAGGTGAGCAGTACTTC	CASSLTPGGEQYF
TRBD2	TRBV5-5	-	TRBJ2-1	TGTGCCAGCAGCGCGGGACTAGCGGGAGGAATCTCCTACAATGAGCAGTTCTTC	CASSAGLAGGISYNEQFF
-	TRBV20-1	few	TRBJ2-4	TGCAGTGCTGATCCTCTAGCCAAAAACATTCAGTACTTC	CSADPLAKNIQYF
-	TRBV29-1	-	TRBJ2-7	TGCAGCGCTGCGGGTACCTCAGGCTACGAGCAGTACTTC	CSAAGTSGYEQYF
-	TRBV7-2	-	TRBJ2-5	TGTGCCAGCAGCTTCGGTATATCTGAGACCCAGTACTTC	CASSFGISETQYF
TRBD1	TRBV6-1	-	TRBJ2-5	TGTGCCAGCAGTGACCGGGACAGGGGTTCGGAGACCCAGTACTTC	CASSDRDRGSETQYF
TRBD2	TRBV5-1	-	TRBJ2-1	TGCGCCAGCAGCCCTGTAGCGGGAGGGCATGAGCAGTTCTTC	CASSPVAGGHEQFF
-	TRBV7-8	few	TRBJ2-5	TGTGCCAGCAGTACCCTGGATAGAAGGGCAGAGACCCAGTACTTC	CASSTLDRRAETQYF
TRBD1	TRBV10-2	-	TRBJ1-5	TGCGCCAGCAGGGACAGGGGTGAGAACAATCAGCCCCAGCATTTT	CASRDRGENNQPQHF
TRBD1	TRBV6-1	-	TRBJ2-7	TGTGCCAGCAGCGAAGGACAGGGGATCTACGAGCAGTACTTC	CASSEGQGIYEQYF
-	TRBV7-9	-	TRBJ2-7	TGTGCCAGCAGCCCGAACCCGGAACCCTACGAGCAGTACTTC	CASSPNPEPYEQYF
TRBD2	TRBV20-1	-	TRBJ2-7	TGCAGTGCTAGAGGTCCTAGCGGGAGGGCCTACGAGCAGTACTTC	CSARGPSGRAYEQYF
-	TRBV20-1	-	TRBJ1-6	TGCAGTGCTAGGACGGGTAGTAATTCACCCCTCCACTTT	CSARTGSNSPLHF
TRBD2	TRBV7-8	few	TRBJ2-7	TGTGCCAGCAGCTCGGGACTAGTAAACTACGAGCAGTACTTC	CASSSGLVNYEQYF
TRBD2	TRBV15	-	TRBJ2-7	TGTGCCACCAGCAGAGACAGCGGGGGATACAATGAGCAGTACTTC	CATSRDSGGYNEQYF
-	TRBV9	-	TRBJ2-1	TGTGCCAGCAGCGTCACCGGGGGACACCCGAGTTCCTACAATGAGCAGTTCTTC	CASSVTGGHPSSYNEQFF
TRBD2	TRBV7-3	-	TRBJ2-7	TGTGCCAGCAGCCCACGAGTTGGTTTATTAGCGGGTGACTCCTACGAGCAGTACTTC	CASSPRVGLLAGDSYEQYF
-	TRBV20-1	few	TRBJ2-5	TGCAGTGCTAGAGATCTTCGGATCCAAGAGACCCAGTACTTC	CSARDLRIQETQYF
-	TRBV20-1	-	TRBJ2-5	TGCAGTGCGACCGAGGAGGGCCTACAAGAGACCCAGTACTTC	CSATEEGLQETQYF
-	TRBV5-1	-	TRBJ2-7	TGCGCCAGCAGCTTGGGGTCGTTCGAGCAGTACTTC	CASSLGSFEQYF
TRBD2	TRBV12-3/TRBV12-4	-	TRBJ2-1	TGTGCCAGCACCCGGGGGGCCTACAATGAGCAGTTCTTC	CASTRGAYNEQFF
-	TRBV7-9	-	TRBJ2-6	TGTGCCAGCAGCTTAGCGGTTGGGGCCAACGTCCTGACTTTC	CASSLAVGANVLTF
TRBD1	TRBV24-1	-	TRBJ1-2	TGTGCCACCAGTGACCCGGGACAGGGACACTATGGCTACACCTTC	CATSDPGQGHYGYTF
-	TRBV20-1	-	TRBJ2-7	TGCAGTACTAAGGACCGGGGAACTTTGATGCAGTACTTC	CSTKDRGTLMQYF
TRBD1	TRBV6-2/TRBV6-3	few	TRBJ2-7	TGTGCCAGCAGCTCTCGGACAGGTCTCCCAGAGCAGTACTTC	CASSSRTGLPEQYF
TRBD1	TRBV28	-	TRBJ1-1	TGTGCCAGCAGTCGGGGACAGAAAACTGAAGCTTTCTTT	CASSRGQKTEAFF
TRBD2	TRBV7-9	-	TRBJ2-1	TGTGCCAGCAGCTTATGGAGACTAGCGGGGGGGAATGAGCAGTTCTTC	CASSLWRLAGGNEQFF
-	TRBV27	-	TRBJ1-2	TGTGCCAGCAGTGGGAGAGCTTCCTATGGCTACACCTTC	CASSGRASYGYTF